The 23 T cell receptor beta chains presented below share a single source sample, sequenced in a study of T cell responses to AZD1222 COVID-19 vaccine. Sequencing used immunoSEQ multiplex PCR; TCRdb keeps in-frame clones, though not all of them. The sample holds about 120,000 clones, roughly 85% seen once. This specimen was peripheral blood, taken on day 0 of AZD1222 vaccination. The receptors were gathered from an adult in good health.

The chain joins TRBV27 to TRBJ2-4; D is perhaps TRBD2 (6 bases). The V end was cut by 1 base, the J end by 0 bases, with 13 bases between. This CDR3 is 17 amino acids long. Germline values: CDR1 MNHEY, CDR2 SMNVEV (reference sequence). The CDR3 reads CASSLLGGNLAKNIQYF. CDR3 nucleotide sequence: TGTGCCAGCAGTTTATTAGGAGGGAATCTAGCCAAAAACATTCAGTACTTC.

The chain is built from TRBV7-2 and TRBJ2-2, with D tentatively TRBD2 (6 bases). Per germline, CDR1 SGHTA and CDR2 FQGNSA. Trimming took 1 base from V and 1 from J, leaving 10 bases between them. The CDR3 totals 16 residues. CDR3 loop: CASSLGLSGNTGELFF. CDR3 coding DNA: TGTGCCAGCAGCTTAGGTCTTAGCGGGAACACCGGGGAGCTGTTTTTT.

This chain uses TRBV5-1 with TRBJ2-2; D may be TRBD2 (5 bases). Germline loops: CDR1 SGHRS, CDR2 YFSETQ. The germline V and J ends were trimmed by 4 bases and 0 bases, with 10 bases remaining between them. This CDR3 is built from 15 residues. The CDR3 DNA reads as TGCGCCAGCAGCCCCGGGATAGCGAACACCGGGGAGCTGTTTTTT. Its protein product is CASSPGIANTGELFF.

The V call is TRBV7-2, the J call TRBJ1-5; D unclear. This CDR3 has 15 residues. Germline lookup yields CDR1 SGHTA and CDR2 FQGNSA. Trimming shortened V by 4 bases and J by 2 bases, and 12 bases separated the two germline ends. As DNA, the CDR3 is TGTGCCAGCAGCTACAGTGTCCTTGGCAATCAGCCCCAGCATTTT. The encoded protein is CASSYSVLGNQPQHF.

The rearrangement uses TRBV11-2 and TRBJ1-2; the match to TRBD1 covers 9 bases. This CDR3 has 16 residues. V trimming: 5 bases; J trimming: 4 bases; junction bases outside the gene matches: 11. CDR1 and CDR2 from the germline V gene are SGHAT and FQNNGV. The CDR3 region is CASSRYPTGGAYGYTF. In nucleotides, the CDR3 is TGTGCCAGCAGCCGATATCCTACAGGGGGCGCCTATGGCTACACCTTC.

The V gene is TRBV6-1, the J gene TRBJ2-6; TRBD1 or TRBD2 may be the D gene (5 bases each). Germline CDR1 and CDR2: MNHNS and SASEGT. The ends were cut back, 4 bases at V and 0 bases at J, with 10 bases in the middle. This CDR3 region has 16 residues. CDR3 sequence: CASSVGTNSGANVLTF. The CDR3 coding sequence is TGTGCCAGCAGTGTAGGGACGAACTCTGGGGCCAACGTCCTGACTTTC.

The genes are TRBV19 and TRBJ1-1; 9 bases line up with TRBD1. The germline V gene encodes CDR1 LNHDA and CDR2 SQIVND (reference sequence). The CDR3 spans 13 residues. Unmatched junction bases numbered 3, after V lost 10 bases and J lost 0 bases. The DNA of the CDR3 is TGTGCCACGGGACAGGGCATGAACACTGAAGCTTTCTTT. This sequence encodes CATGQGMNTEAFF.

The chain links TRBV10-1 to TRBJ2-1, with 8 bases aligning to TRBD2. J lost 7 bases, V lost 6 bases, and 14 bases had no gene match. The CDR3 covers 16 residues. CDR1 is WNHNN, CDR2 SYGVQD, per germline (reference sequence). Here the CDR3 reads CASRDGCGGSKNEQFF. CDR3 nucleotides: TGCGCCAGCAGAGATGGCTGCGGGGGGAGTAAAAATGAGCAGTTCTTC.

The rearrangement joins TRBV10-3 to TRBJ1-1, with D maybe TRBD1 (6 bases). The germline V gene encodes CDR1 ENHRY and CDR2 SYGVKD. There are 13 residues in the CDR3. Trimming pared 7 bases from V and 1 base from J, leaving 10 bases between. CDR3 loop: CAIKGVGNTEAFF. The CDR3 coding sequence is TGTGCCATCAAGGGGGTAGGGAACACTGAAGCTTTCTTT.

The chain has TRBV24-1 and TRBJ2-5, with 11 bases that match TRBD1. Unmatched junction bases numbered 2, after V lost 3 bases and J lost 3 bases. The length of the CDR3 is 15 residues. Germline V gene lookup returns CDR1 KGHDR and CDR2 SFDVKD. CDR3 DNA sequence: TGTGCCACCAGTGATCCGGGACAGGGGGAAGAGACCCAGTACTTC. This codes for CATSDPGQGEETQYF.

The V and J genes are TRBV7-9 and TRBJ1-2; D is unresolved. V lost 2 bases, J lost 5 bases, and 12 bases lay in between. CDR1 is SEHNR and CDR2 is FQNEAQ in the germline V gene (reference sequence). The CDR3 length is 14 residues. CDR3: CASSLSGSPYGYTF. The CDR3 bases are TGTGCCAGCAGCTTATCCGGCAGTCCGTATGGCTACACCTTC.

The chain has TRBV19 and TRBJ2-7; D is possibly TRBD1 or TRBD2 (5 bases each). The germline V gene has CDR1 LNHDA and CDR2 SQIVND (reference sequence). The CDR3 has 16 residues. Trimming removed 4 bases at V and 3 bases at J, with 19 bases between. The CDR3 nucleotides read TGTGCCAGTAGTAATCAGACAGTTACTAGGGACTACGAGCAGTACTTC. Its translation is CASSNQTVTRDYEQYF. The whole variable domain, filled in from reference TRBV19 and TRBJ2-7, reads DGGITQSPKYLFRKEGQNVTLSCEQNLNHDAMYWYRQDPGQGLRLIYYSQIVNDFQKGDIAEGYSVSREKKESFPLTVTSAQKNPTAFYLCASSNQTVTRDYEQYFGPGTRLTVT.

In nucleotides, the CDR3 is TGTGCCAGCAGCGTAGTTACTAGCGGGATCAACGAGCAGTACTTC. Its protein product is CASSVVTSGINEQYF. V gene TRBV9 combines with J gene TRBJ2-7, with 10 bases lining up with TRBD2. J lost 5 bases, V lost 0 bases, and 5 bases had no gene match. The CDR3 loop spans 15 amino acids. Per the germline V gene, CDR1 is SGDLS and CDR2 is YYNGEE.

This sequence joins TRBV30 and TRBJ2-4, with a tentative D call TRBD1 (6 bases). V shed 8 bases and J shed 8 bases, with 16 bases lying between them. The CDR3 runs 12 residues. Germline V CDR1 and CDR2: GTSNPN, SVGIG (reference sequence). CDR3 sequence (DNA): TGTGCCGGAGCGAAAAACAGGGACATTCAGTACTTC. Protein sequence: CAGAKNRDIQYF.

The rearrangement joins TRBV24-1 to TRBJ2-2; TRBD1 matches 7 bases. With 10 bases clipped from V and 1 base from J, the junction kept 5 bases outside the gene matches. The CDR3 loop spans 14 amino acids. Germline CDR1 reads KGHDR; CDR2 reads SFDVKD. The DNA for the CDR3 is TGTGCCACTCTCGACAGGGAGAACACCGGGGAGCTGTTTTTT. Translating it yields CATLDRENTGELFF.

The V and J genes are TRBV15 and TRBJ2-7; unclear D gene. CDR1 LNHNV and CDR2 YYDKDF come from the germline V gene (reference sequence). The CDR3 contains 11 residues. Trimming removed 4 bases at V and 3 bases at J, with 4 bases between. The CDR3 nucleotides are TGTGCCACCAGCACAGACTACGAGCAGTACTTC. As protein: CATSTDYEQYF.

The V and J genes are TRBV3-1 (or the pseudogene TRBV3-2) and TRBJ1-4; TRBD1 might be the D (6 bases). This CDR3 spans 17 amino acids. Germline CDR1 reads LGHDT; CDR2 reads YNNKEL (reference sequence). Trimming removed 5 bases from V and 0 bases from J, with 16 bases in between. The DNA of the CDR3 is TGTGCCAGCAGCAAACAACAGGGCCTCTCAACTAATGAAAAACTGTTTTTT. It codes for CASSKQQGLSTNEKLFF.

V gene TRBV11-3 combines with J gene TRBJ2-2; either TRBD1 or TRBD2 may fit D (6 bases each). The CDR3 runs to 17 residues. V was trimmed by 5 bases and J by 6 bases, leaving 22 bases between them. Germline V gene sequence: CDR1 SGHNT, CDR2 YENEEA. The CDR3 coding sequence is TGTGCCAGCAGCCCCTGGGGGGCACCCGAACACGCCGGGGAGCTGTTTTTT. It encodes CASSPWGAPEHAGELFF.

The CDR3: CATSDRGGQETQYF. The CDR3 nucleotides are TGTGCCACCAGTGACCGAGGCGGCCAAGAGACCCAGTACTTC. The chain joins TRBV24-1 to TRBJ2-5; D is uncertain. V was cut by 4 bases and J by 1 base, with 9 bases left in between. There are 14 residues in the CDR3. Germline V gene lookup returns CDR1 KGHDR and CDR2 SFDVKD.

This clone was counted between two and nine times. The rearrangement links TRBV6-1 to TRBJ2-3, with D possibly TRBD1 on 6 matching bases. V was clipped by 2 bases and J by 0 bases, with 12 bases between them. The CDR3 is 16 amino acids. The germline CDR1 and CDR2 sequences are MNHNS and SASEGT. The CDR3, as DNA: TGTGCCAGCAGTGAACGGACAGTATCTAGCACAGATACGCAGTATTTT. This translates into CASSERTVSSTDTQYF.

The chain has TRBV5-4 and TRBJ2-3; unclear D gene. Germline V lookup: CDR1 SGHNT, CDR2 YYREEE (reference sequence). CDR3 length equals 14 residues. The V and J ends lost 0 bases and 4 bases respectively, with 9 bases between them. Here the CDR3 DNA reads TGTGCCAGCAGCTTGGCCTATTCCCCAGATACGCAGTATTTT. This translates into CASSLAYSPDTQYF.

The chain employs TRBV7-9 and TRBJ1-6, with 9 nucleotides matching TRBD1. The CDR3 extends over 18 amino acids. Looked up from germline, CDR1 is SEHNR and CDR2 is FQNEAQ (reference sequence). Trimming removed 4 bases from V and 6 bases from J; junction bases left unmatched: 13. The CDR3: CASSWGTGIFGTNSPLHF. Here the CDR3 DNA reads TGTGCCAGCAGCTGGGGGACAGGGATATTCGGAACTAATTCACCCCTCCACTTT.

The V call is TRBV3-1 (or the pseudogene TRBV3-2), the J call TRBJ2-2, with D perhaps matching TRBD1 or TRBD2 (5 bases each). The CDR3 runs to 16 residues. Germline V gene data show CDR1 as LGHDT and CDR2 as YNNKEL (reference sequence). Trimming pared 0 bases from V and 7 bases from J, leaving 15 bases between. DNA of the CDR3: TGTGCCAGCAGCCAAGAGCGAGGGGCCCGGATCGGGGAGCTGTTTTTT. Translation: CASSQERGARIGELFF.